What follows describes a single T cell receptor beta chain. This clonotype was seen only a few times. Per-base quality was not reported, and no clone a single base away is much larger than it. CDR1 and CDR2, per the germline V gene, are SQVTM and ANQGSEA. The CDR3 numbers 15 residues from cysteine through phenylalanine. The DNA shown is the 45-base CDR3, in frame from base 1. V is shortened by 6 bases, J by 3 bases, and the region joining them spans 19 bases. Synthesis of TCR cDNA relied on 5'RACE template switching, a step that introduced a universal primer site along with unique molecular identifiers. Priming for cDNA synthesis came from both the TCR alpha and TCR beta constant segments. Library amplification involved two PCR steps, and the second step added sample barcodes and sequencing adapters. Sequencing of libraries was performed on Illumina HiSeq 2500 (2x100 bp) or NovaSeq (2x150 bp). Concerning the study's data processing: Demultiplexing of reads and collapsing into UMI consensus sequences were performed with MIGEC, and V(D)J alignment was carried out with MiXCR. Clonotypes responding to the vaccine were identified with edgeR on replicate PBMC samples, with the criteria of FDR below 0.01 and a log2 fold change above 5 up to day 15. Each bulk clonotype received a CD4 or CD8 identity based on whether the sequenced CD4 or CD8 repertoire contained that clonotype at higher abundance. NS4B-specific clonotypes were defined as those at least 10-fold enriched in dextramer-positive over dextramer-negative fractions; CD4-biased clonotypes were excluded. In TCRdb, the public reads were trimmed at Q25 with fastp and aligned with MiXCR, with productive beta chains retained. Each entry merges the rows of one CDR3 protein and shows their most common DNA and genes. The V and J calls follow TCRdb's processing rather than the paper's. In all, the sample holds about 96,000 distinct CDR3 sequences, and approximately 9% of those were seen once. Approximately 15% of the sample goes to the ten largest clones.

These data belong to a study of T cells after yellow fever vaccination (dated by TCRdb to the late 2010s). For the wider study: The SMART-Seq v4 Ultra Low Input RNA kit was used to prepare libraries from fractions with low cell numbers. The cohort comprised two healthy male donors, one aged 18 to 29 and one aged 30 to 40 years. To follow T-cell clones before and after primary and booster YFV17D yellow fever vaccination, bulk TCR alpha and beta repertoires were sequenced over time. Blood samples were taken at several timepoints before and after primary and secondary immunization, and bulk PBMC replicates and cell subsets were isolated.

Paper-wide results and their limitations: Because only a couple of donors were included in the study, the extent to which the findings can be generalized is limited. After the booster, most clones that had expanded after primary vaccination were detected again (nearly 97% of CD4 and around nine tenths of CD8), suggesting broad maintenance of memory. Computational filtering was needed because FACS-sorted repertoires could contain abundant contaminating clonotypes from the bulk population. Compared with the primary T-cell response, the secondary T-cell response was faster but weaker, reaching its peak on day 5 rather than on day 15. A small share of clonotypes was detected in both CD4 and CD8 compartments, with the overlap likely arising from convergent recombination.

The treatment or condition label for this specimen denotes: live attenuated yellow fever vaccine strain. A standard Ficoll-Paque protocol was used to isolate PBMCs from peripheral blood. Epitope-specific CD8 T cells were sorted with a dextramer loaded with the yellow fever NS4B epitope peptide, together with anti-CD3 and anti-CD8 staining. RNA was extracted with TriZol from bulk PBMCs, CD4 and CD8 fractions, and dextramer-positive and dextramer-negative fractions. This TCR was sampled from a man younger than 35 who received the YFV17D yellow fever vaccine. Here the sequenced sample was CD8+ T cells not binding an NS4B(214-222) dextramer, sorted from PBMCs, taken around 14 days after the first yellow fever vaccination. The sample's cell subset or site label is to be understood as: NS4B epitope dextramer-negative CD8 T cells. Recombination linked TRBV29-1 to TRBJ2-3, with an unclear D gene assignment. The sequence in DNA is TGCAGCGTCATTGGACGGCGACCTATGACAGATACGCAGTATTTT. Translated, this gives CSVIGRRPMTDTQYF.